These 18 T cell receptor beta chains share one sample of origin, sequenced in a study of T cell responses to AZD1222 COVID-19 vaccine. Sequencing was performed with immunoSEQ multiplex PCR; in TCRdb, only in-frame clones are kept and a portion is missing. The repertoire consists of over 150,000 clones, with more than 90% occurring once and the leading ten covering 1.5% to 2%. This specimen was peripheral blood, taken on day 0 of AZD1222 vaccination. The receptors were gathered from an adult in good health.

The genes are TRBV7-8 and TRBJ1-6; no clear D gene. Germline V lookup: CDR1 SGHVS, CDR2 FQNEAQ. The CDR3 spans 13 residues. CDR3 in amino acids: CASSPPYNSPLHF. The DNA for the CDR3 is TGTGCGTCATCACCTCCTTATAATTCACCCCTCCACTTT. Variable domain in full (rest from reference TRBV7-8 and TRBJ1-6): GAGVSQSPRYKVAKRGQDVALRCDPISGHVSLFWYQQALGQGPEFLTYFQNEAQLDKSGLPSDRFFAERPEGSVSTLKIQRTQQEDSAVYLCASSPPYNSPLHFGNGTRLTVT.

The J gene is TRBJ2-6, the V gene TRBV27; perhaps TRBD2 as D (5 bases). The germline V and J ends were trimmed by 3 bases and 3 bases, with 9 bases remaining between them. Germline CDR1 MNHEY, CDR2 SMNVEV (reference sequence). This CDR3 contains 15 residues. The CDR3 nucleotides are TGTGCCAGCAGTTTCGTGGGGAGTGGGGCCAACGTCCTGACTTTC. This gives the protein CASSFVGSGANVLTF.

V is TRBV6-5 and J is TRBJ1-1, with D perhaps matching TRBD1 (5 bases). CDR3 length: 14 amino acids. Trimming shortened V by 2 bases and J by 6 bases, and 13 bases separated the two germline ends. CDR1 is MNHEY, CDR2 SVGAGI, per germline. Here the CDR3 DNA reads TGTGCCAGCAGTTACAGTCAGGGATACGCTGAAGCTTTCTTT. Residues: CASSYSQGYAEAFF.

The rearrangement joins TRBV11-2 to TRBJ2-7; TRBD2 matches 10 bases. CDR1 and CDR2 from the germline V gene are SGHAT and FQNNGV. The V segment lost 5 bases and the J segment 0 bases; nucleotides outside the gene matches: 4. The CDR3 length is 15 residues. The CDR3 DNA is TGTGCCAGCAGCCTTAGCGGGAGGTCCTCCTACGAGCAGTACTTC. Its translation: CASSLSGRSSYEQYF.

The chain links TRBV30 to TRBJ1-5; 8 nucleotides match TRBD1. Per germline, CDR1 GTSNPN and CDR2 SVGIG (reference sequence). The CDR3 spans 15 residues. With 0 bases clipped from V and 1 base from J, the junction kept 2 bases outside the gene matches. In DNA, the CDR3 is TGTGCCTGGAGTGTGAACAGGGGGAGCAATCAGCCCCAGCATTTT. This gives the protein CAWSVNRGSNQPQHF.

This chain links TRBV5-1 with TRBJ2-3, with TRBD2 matching over 9 bases. This CDR3 is 16 amino acids long. Germline lookup yields CDR1 SGHRS and CDR2 YFSETQ. V shed 0 bases, J shed 3 bases, and the junction held 5 bases outside the gene matches. The CDR3 DNA reads TGCGCCAGCAGCTTGGCCCTTAGCGGGGGAACAGATACGCAGTATTTT. Its translation: CASSLALSGGTDTQYF.

V usage is TRBV27 and J usage is TRBJ1-5; 7 positions agree with TRBD1. V shed 5 bases, J shed 4 bases, and the junction held 14 bases outside the gene matches. Looked up from germline, CDR1 is MNHEY and CDR2 is SMNVEV (reference sequence). This CDR3 contains 17 residues. The CDR3 region has the DNA TGTGCCAGCAGTCCTCGACAGGGCGCGAATCTTAATCAGCCCCAGCATTTT. Its translation is CASSPRQGANLNQPQHF.

V is TRBV6-4 and J is TRBJ2-1; D perhaps matches TRBD1 (5 bases). CDR3 size: 15 residues. Germline CDR1 is MRHNA and CDR2 is SNTAGT. Trimming took 5 bases from V and 8 from J, leaving 19 bases between them. The CDR3 loop is CASSPDPVGRDEQFF. CDR3 nucleotide sequence: TGTGCCAGCAGTCCGGACCCGGTTGGCAGGGATGAGCAGTTCTTC.

The chain recombines TRBV4-3 with TRBJ2-1; TRBD2 matches at 7 bases. J was trimmed by 0 bases and V by 2 bases; bases with no gene match: 7. The germline V gene encodes CDR1 LGHNA and CDR2 YSLEER. CDR3 length equals 17 residues. The CDR3: CASSQTSVASSYNEQFF. The CDR3 DNA follows: TGCGCCAGCAGCCAAACTAGCGTGGCGAGCTCCTACAATGAGCAGTTCTTC.

This clone appeared a single time. This chain links TRBV2 with TRBJ1-2; tentatively, D is TRBD1 (6 bases). The CDR3 length is 15 residues. Germline-derived CDR1 and CDR2 are SNHLY and FYNNEI. V was trimmed by 10 bases and J by 1 base, leaving 19 bases between them. The CDR3 DNA sequence: TGTGCCACCACAACCGGGGGAGGGGGTAACTATGGCTACACCTTC. It specifies CATTTGGGGNYGYTF.

The V and J genes are TRBV5-6 and TRBJ2-2; the match to TRBD1 covers 8 bases. V shed 0 bases and J 1 base; nucleotides not matched to a gene: 2. This CDR3 is built from 16 residues. Germline CDR1 SGHDT, CDR2 YYEEEE. Here the CDR3 DNA reads TGTGCCAGCAGCTTGGTGGACAGGGTGAACACCGGGGAGCTGTTTTTT. It specifies CASSLVDRVNTGELFF.

The chain is built from TRBV5-1 and TRBJ1-2; maybe TRBD1 (5 bases). Germline V CDR1 and CDR2: SGHRS, YFSETQ. The CDR3 spans 16 residues. V was pared by 3 bases and J by 5 bases, with 20 bases between. The DNA of the CDR3 is TGCGCCAGCAGCTGGACCGGGACTTCGAGATGGTATGGCTACACCTTC. Amino acid sequence: CASSWTGTSRWYGYTF.

The chain is built from TRBV18 and TRBJ1-3; D is unresolved. Trimming cost V 3 bases and J 4 bases, with 16 bases left between them. This CDR3 has 16 residues. CDR1 KGHSH and CDR2 LQKENI come from the germline V gene. The CDR3 nucleotides are TGTGCCAGCTCACCGGGATCCCCAACTCAGGGAAACACCATATATTTT. Amino acids: CASSPGSPTQGNTIYF.

The V call is TRBV2, the J call TRBJ1-2; TRBD1 matches at 7 bases. Trimming at V came to 7 bases and at J to 4 bases, leaving 6 bases not matched to a gene. The CDR3 consists of 13 residues. Germline CDR1 SNHLY, CDR2 FYNNEI. In nucleotides, the CDR3 is TGTGCCAGCATTCCGGGACAGAGCTATGGCTACACCTTC. Its protein product is CASIPGQSYGYTF.

V and J are TRBV29-1 and TRBJ1-1; 9 bases are a match to TRBD1. V was clipped by 7 bases and J by 6 bases; unmatched bases: 9. This CDR3 is built from 13 residues. CDR1 is SQVTM, CDR2 ANQGSEA, per germline. CDR3 nucleotide sequence: TGCAGCGGGGACAGGGCTTTAACTGCTGAAGCTTTCTTT. This translates into CSGDRALTAEAFF.

The rearrangement links TRBV27 to TRBJ2-3; 7 bases line up with TRBD2. CDR3 length equals 16 residues. CDR1 and CDR2 (germline): MNHEY, SMNVEV (reference sequence). V lost 4 bases to trimming and J lost 0 bases; unmatched junction nucleotides: 7. CDR3 coding DNA: TGTGCCAGCAGTTCCCGAGCGGGGCTCAGCACAGATACGCAGTATTTT. This gives the protein CASSSRAGLSTDTQYF.

For the CDR3, the DNA is TGTGCCAGCAGCAAAAACTTGGGGACAGGCATAGCCCCTAGCTCCTACGAGCAGTACTTC. Encoded protein: CASSKNLGTGIAPSSYEQYF. This sequence joins TRBV21-1 and TRBJ2-7; the table's TRBD1 call for D was not verified on the DNA. TRBV21-1 represents a pseudogene. CDR3 size: 20 residues.

The chain carries TRBV27 and TRBJ2-7; the D is unclear. With 0 bases removed from V and 4 bases from J, the gap between germline ends came to 7 bases. CDR3 length: 13 amino acids. CDR1 and CDR2 from the germline V gene are MNHEY and SMNVEV (reference sequence). CDR3 region: CASSLSNQYEQYF. Here the CDR3 DNA reads TGTGCCAGCAGTTTATCGAACCAATACGAGCAGTACTTC.